This T cell receptor beta chain was retrieved from a study of blood T cells in healthy people across ages. PCR was performed a second time for about 7 to 12 cycles using a sample-barcoded 5' primer and a J-beta primer mix. Using its own MiXCR run on the 5' RACE reads, TCRdb lists one record per CDR3 protein. The profile shows around 1,000,000 distinct CDR3 sequences, 30% to 40% of them singletons. This clonotype occurred a few times. This TCR was sampled from a man aged 18 to 35 in good health. The specimen sequenced was blood.

As DNA, the CDR3 is TGTGCCAGCAGTGAGGGGGCATATAGCAATCAGCCCCAGCATTTT. It translates to CASSEGAYSNQPQHF. The genes are TRBV9 and TRBJ1-5; TRBD1 aligns across 7 bases. The ends lost 5 bases at V and 0 bases at J; junction bases unmatched: 5. Germline CDR1 and CDR2: SGDLS and YYNGEE. The CDR3 runs to 15 residues. Drawing the rest from reference TRBV9 and TRBJ1-5, the complete variable domain is DSGVTQTPKHLITATGQRVTLRCSPRSGDLSVYWYQQSLDQGLQFLIQYYNGEERAKGNILERFSAQQFPDLHSELNLSSLELGDSALYFCASSEGAYSNQPQHFGDGTRLSIL.